A selection of T cell receptor beta chains follows, all from one sample in a study of cytomegalovirus exposure and HLA in healthy donors. Sequenced by immunoSEQ multiplex PCR; TCRdb stores in-frame clones only, minus some. Among about 170,000 clones listed, around two thirds were seen once. The sequencing sample was made of PBMCs. Receptor source: a man aged 35 to 55 in good health and CMV-seronegative. The CDR3 runs from the conserved cysteine through the conserved F or W. A D gene is named only where the DNA matches it firmly. Expanded clones get a size class; other rows say once, few or many, or leave the size out.

abundance	v_gene	j_gene	d_gene	CDR3aa	CDR3nt
NA	TRBV7-9	TRBJ2-5	TRBD1	CSSSSWTGGSRETQYF	TGTTCCAGCAGCTCGTGGACAGGGGGCTCCAGGGAGACCCAGTACTTC
NA	TRBV4-1	TRBJ1-5	TRBD1	CASSSGQGGQPQHF	TGCGCCAGCAGCTCAGGACAGGGAGGCCAGCCCCAGCATTTT
NA	TRBV2	TRBJ2-3	NA	CASSRLRRGTDTQYF	TGTGCCAGCAGTCGACTAAGAAGGGGCACAGATACGCAGTATTTT
once	TRBV30	TRBJ2-3	NA	CAWSYYTDTQYF	TGTGCCTGGAGTTACTACACAGATACGCAGTATTTT
NA	TRBV20-1	TRBJ1-1	NA	CSAPRGTEAFF	TGCAGTGCACCGCGCGGGACTGAAGCTTTCTTT
NA	TRBV5-1	TRBJ2-1	NA	CASSAPLTGIHYNEQFF	TGCGCCAGCAGCGCACCTCTTACAGGGATCCATTACAATGAGCAGTTCTTC
NA	TRBV28	TRBJ2-1	TRBD2	CATTGDFTGGPGQFF	TGTGCCACTACTGGGGATTTTACGGGAGGGCCCGGGCAGTTCTTC
NA	TRBV19	TRBJ2-2	TRBD1	CASSTGTGGYPGELFF	TGTGCCAGTAGTACCGGGACAGGGGGCTATCCCGGGGAGCTGTTTTTT
few	TRBV4-2	TRBJ2-1	TRBD2	CASSQPRGTSGSEDEQFF	TGTGCCAGCAGCCAACCCCGAGGGACTAGCGGGAGTGAGGATGAGCAGTTCTTC
NA	TRBV7-9	TRBJ1-4	TRBD1	CASSQQGIRGNEKLFF	TGTGCCAGCAGCCAACAGGGGATAAGGGGGAATGAAAAACTGTTTTTT
NA	TRBV27	TRBJ2-7	TRBD2	CASSPGLAGVTYEQYF	TGTGCCAGCAGTCCGGGACTAGCGGGAGTAACCTACGAGCAGTACTTC
NA	TRBV30	TRBJ1-1	NA	CAWGGGHMNTEAFF	TGTGCCTGGGGCGGCGGACATATGAACACTGAAGCTTTCTTT
NA	TRBV30	TRBJ2-7	TRBD1	CAWSAGGSSYEQYF	TGTGCCTGGAGTGCAGGGGGTAGCTCCTACGAGCAGTACTTC
NA	TRBV7-8	TRBJ2-2	NA	CASSPAGELFF	TGTGCCAGCAGCCCCGCCGGGGAGCTGTTTTTT
NA	TRBV5-1	TRBJ2-1	TRBD1	CASSPTTGTYNEQFF	TGCGCCAGCAGCCCGACGACAGGGACCTACAATGAGCAGTTCTTC
NA	TRBV7-3	TRBJ2-7	TRBD2	CASSTGLAGMYEQYF	TGTGCCAGCTCAACGGGACTAGCGGGAATGTACGAGCAGTACTTC
NA	TRBV5-6	TRBJ2-7	TRBD1	CASSPTGQGDSEQYF	TGTGCCAGCAGCCCCACGGGACAGGGTGACAGCGAGCAGTACTTC
NA	TRBV4-1	TRBJ1-2	NA	CASSQDSSPQQNYGYTF	TGCGCCAGCAGCCAAGATTCGTCACCACAACAGAACTATGGCTACACCTTC
few	TRBV2	TRBJ2-2	NA	CASSDVGTSNTGELFF	TGTGCCAGCAGTGATGTAGGGACATCGAACACCGGGGAGCTGTTTTTT
NA	TRBV5-6	TRBJ2-5	NA	CASSSMTAQETQYF	TGTGCCAGCAGCTCTATGACAGCCCAAGAGACCCAGTACTTC
few	TRBV11-2	TRBJ2-1	TRBD2	CASSSRTSGGKSSYNEQFF	TGTGCCAGCAGCTCCAGGACTAGCGGGGGTAAGAGCTCCTACAATGAGCAGTTCTTC
NA	TRBV14	TRBJ2-1	TRBD1	CASSQGGQGRYEQFF	TGTGCCAGCAGCCAGGGCGGACAGGGAAGATATGAGCAGTTCTTC
few	TRBV7-9	TRBJ1-2	TRBD1	CASKGQDLNYGYTF	TGTGCCAGTAAGGGACAGGATTTGAACTATGGCTACACCTTC
NA	TRBV11-2	TRBJ1-5	NA	CASSLDSDLGQPQHF	TGTGCCAGCAGCTTAGATTCGGACTTGGGACAGCCCCAGCATTTT
NA	TRBV7-9	TRBJ2-4	NA	CSSRPVSEENIQYF	TGTTCCAGCAGGCCCGTAAGTGAGGAAAACATTCAGTACTTC
NA	TRBV30	TRBJ2-5	TRBD2	CAWGGGGNQETQYF	TGTGCCTGGGGTGGGGGGGGGAACCAAGAGACCCAGTACTTC
NA	TRBV5-1	TRBJ2-5	NA	CASSGEVAVQETQYF	TGCGCCAGCAGCGGGGAGGTAGCGGTCCAAGAGACCCAGTACTTC
NA	TRBV7-2	TRBJ1-5	NA	CASSSGTSFYSNQPQHF	TGTGCCAGCAGCTCAGGGACATCTTTCTATAGCAATCAGCCCCAGCATTTT
NA	TRBV6-5	TRBJ2-1	NA	CASSWSVAGPKFF	TGTGCCAGCAGTTGGAGTGTGGCGGGTCCCAAGTTCTTC
NA	TRBV11-2	TRBJ2-1	TRBD2	CASSSSGNEQFF	TGTGCCAGCAGCTCTAGCGGCAATGAGCAGTTCTTC
NA	TRBV19	TRBJ2-2	TRBD1	CASSINRGNTGELFF	TGTGCCAGTAGTATTAACAGGGGGAACACCGGGGAGCTGTTTTTT
few	TRBV20-1	TRBJ2-3	NA	CSARVSVSQYF	TGCAGTGCTAGAGTTAGCGTCTCGCAGTATTTT
few	TRBV7-9	TRBJ1-1	NA	CSSSRQRRGTEAFF	TGTTCCAGCAGCCGACAACGAAGGGGCACTGAAGCTTTCTTT
few	TRBV14	TRBJ2-5	NA	CASGQGQGGVIGEAQYF	TGTGCCAGCGGCCAAGGGCAAGGGGGGGTAATTGGAGAGGCCCAGTACTTC
few	TRBV15	TRBJ1-1	NA	CATSRDRIREAFF	TGTGCCACCAGCAGAGATAGGATCAGGGAAGCTTTCTTT
NA	TRBV11-2	TRBJ1-1	TRBD1	CASSRDRRSTEAFF	TGTGCCAGCAGTAGGGACAGGAGGAGCACTGAAGCTTTCTTT
NA	TRBV5-4	TRBJ1-1	TRBD1	CASSGRQGPMNTEAFF	TGTGCCAGCAGCGGGAGACAGGGTCCCATGAACACTGAAGCTTTCTTT
NA	TRBV18	TRBJ2-5	NA	CASSPSRQETQYF	TGTGCCAGCTCACCATCCAGACAAGAGACCCAGTACTTC
NA	TRBV7-6	TRBJ2-1	NA	CASSPKEVVDEQFF	TGTGCCAGCAGCCCCAAGGAGGTGGTAGATGAGCAGTTCTTC
NA	TRBV4-1	TRBJ2-2	NA	CASSRVALGTGELFF	TGCGCCAGCAGCCGAGTAGCCTTGGGCACCGGGGAGCTGTTTTTT
NA	TRBV27	TRBJ2-4	TRBD2	CASSSPGLGADIQYF	TGTGCCAGCAGTTCCCCCGGACTAGGTGCAGACATTCAGTACTTC